This T cell receptor beta chain came from a study of CD8+CD57+ T cells in acquired aplastic anemia. At the level of the study: Mean yield of DNA from sorted CD4+ and CD8+ cells was roughly 3.4 ug. Study-wide points: The study found no significant CD8+ Simpson's diversity difference between patients and controls.

Only patients with CD8+CD57+ cell expansion on flow cytometry were chosen for sequencing. At the time of blood sampling, patients had not yet received any therapy. Genomic DNA constituted the template upon which TCR beta VDJ and CDR3 profiling was performed. TCRdb reprocessed the reads with MiXCR, giving one entry per CDR3 protein. The sample gives 190,000 or so distinct CDR3 sequences, 48% of which show up once; about 1.7% is in the top ten. The CDR3 has 13 amino acids. Germline V gene lookup returns CDR1 SQVTM and CDR2 ANQGSEA. After removal of 4 bases from V and 2 bases from J, the junction contained 5 bases not matched to a gene. There are a few counts of this clonotype. Its specificity is not known.

The chain carries TRBV29-1 and TRBJ2-7, with 7 bases fitting TRBD2. Sequencing was performed on sorted CD4+, CD8+, or CD8+CD57+ T cells (not recorded which) from PBMCs. This receptor was taken from a human donor with aplastic anemia. In DNA, the CDR3 is TGCAGCGTTGGGGGCGGGAGCGCCTACGAGCAGTACTTC. It encodes CSVGGGSAYEQYF.